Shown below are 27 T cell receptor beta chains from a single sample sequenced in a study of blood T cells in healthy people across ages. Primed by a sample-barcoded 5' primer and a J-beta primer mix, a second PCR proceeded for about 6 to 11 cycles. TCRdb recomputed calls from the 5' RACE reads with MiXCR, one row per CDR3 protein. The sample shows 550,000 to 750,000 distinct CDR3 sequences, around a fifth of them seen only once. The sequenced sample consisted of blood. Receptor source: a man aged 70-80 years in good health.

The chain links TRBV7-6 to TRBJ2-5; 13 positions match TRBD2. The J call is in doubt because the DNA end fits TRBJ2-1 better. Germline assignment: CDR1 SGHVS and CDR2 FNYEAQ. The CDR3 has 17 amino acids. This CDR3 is CASSLELAGGPNNEQFF. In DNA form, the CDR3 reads TGTGCCAGCAGCTTAGAACTAGCGGGAGGGCCAAACAATGAGCAGTTCTTC.

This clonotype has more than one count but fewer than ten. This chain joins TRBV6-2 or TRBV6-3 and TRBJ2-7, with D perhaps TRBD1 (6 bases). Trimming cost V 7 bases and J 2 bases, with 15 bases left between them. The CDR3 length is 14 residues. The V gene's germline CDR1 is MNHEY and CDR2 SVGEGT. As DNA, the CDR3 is TGTGCCAGCAACCTCAGGGGTGGCCCCTACGAGCAGTACTTC. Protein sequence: CASNLRGGPYEQYF.

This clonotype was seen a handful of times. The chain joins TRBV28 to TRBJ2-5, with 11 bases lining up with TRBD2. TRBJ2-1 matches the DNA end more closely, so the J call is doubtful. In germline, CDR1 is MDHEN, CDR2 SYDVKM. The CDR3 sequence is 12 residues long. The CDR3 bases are TGTGCCACTAGCGGGAGGACCGATGAGCAGTTCTTC. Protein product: CATSGRTDEQFF.

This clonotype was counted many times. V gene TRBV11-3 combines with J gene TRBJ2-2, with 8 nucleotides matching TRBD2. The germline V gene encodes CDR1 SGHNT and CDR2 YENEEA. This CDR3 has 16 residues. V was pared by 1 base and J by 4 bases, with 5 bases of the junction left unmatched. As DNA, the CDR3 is TGTGCCAGCAGCTTAGTCAGCGGGAGTGTCACCGGGGAGCTGTTTTTT. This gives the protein CASSLVSGSVTGELFF.

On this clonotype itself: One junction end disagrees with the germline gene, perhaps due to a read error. For the CDR3, the DNA is TGCAGTGCGAGAGACAGGGGTGCGAATGAGCAGTTCTTC. It is translated as CSARDRGANEQFF. The genes are TRBV20-1 and TRBJ2-1; TRBD1 matches at 8 bases. Germline values: CDR1 DFQATT, CDR2 SNEGSKA (reference sequence). The CDR3 sequence is 13 residues long.

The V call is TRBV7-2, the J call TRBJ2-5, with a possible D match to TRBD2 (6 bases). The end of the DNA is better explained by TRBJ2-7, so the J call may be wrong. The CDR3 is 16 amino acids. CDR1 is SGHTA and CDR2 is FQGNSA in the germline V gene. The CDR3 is CASSLDSGARAYEQYF. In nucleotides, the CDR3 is TGTGCCAGCAGCTTAGACTCGGGAGCACGGGCCTACGAGCAGTACTTC.

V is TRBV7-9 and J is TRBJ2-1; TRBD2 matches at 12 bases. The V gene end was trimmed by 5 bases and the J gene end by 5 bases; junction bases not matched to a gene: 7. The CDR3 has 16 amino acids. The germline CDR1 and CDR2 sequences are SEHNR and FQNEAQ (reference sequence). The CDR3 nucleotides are TGTGCCAGCAGCCAGAGACTAGCGGGAGCCAACAATGAGCAGTTCTTC. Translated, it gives CASSQRLAGANNEQFF.

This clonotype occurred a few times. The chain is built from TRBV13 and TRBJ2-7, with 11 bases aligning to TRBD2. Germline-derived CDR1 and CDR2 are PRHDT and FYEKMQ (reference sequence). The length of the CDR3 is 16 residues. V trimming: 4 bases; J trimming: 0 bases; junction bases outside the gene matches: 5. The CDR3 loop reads CASSSATSGTSYEQYF. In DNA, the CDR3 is TGTGCCAGCAGCTCCGCGACTAGCGGGACCTCCTACGAGCAGTACTTC.

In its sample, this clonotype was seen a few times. CDR3 coding DNA: TGTGCCAGCTCACCAGGGGTTAGCTCCTACGAGCAGTACTTC. Translating it yields CASSPGVSSYEQYF. The chain recombines TRBV18 with TRBJ2-7; D uncertain. CDR1 and CDR2 (germline): KGHSH, LQKENI. V was pared by 2 bases and J by 0 bases, with 8 bases between. There are 14 residues in the CDR3.

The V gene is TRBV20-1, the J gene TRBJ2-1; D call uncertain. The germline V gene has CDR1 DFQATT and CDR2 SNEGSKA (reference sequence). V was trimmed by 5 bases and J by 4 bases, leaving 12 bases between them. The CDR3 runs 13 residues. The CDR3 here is CSAGSPAYNEQFF. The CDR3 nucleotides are TGCAGTGCTGGAAGTCCCGCTTACAATGAGCAGTTCTTC.

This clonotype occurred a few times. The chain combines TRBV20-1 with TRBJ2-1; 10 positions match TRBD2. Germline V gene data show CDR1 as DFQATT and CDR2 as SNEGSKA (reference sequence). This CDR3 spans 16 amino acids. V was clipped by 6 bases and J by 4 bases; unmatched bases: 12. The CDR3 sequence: CSAESVSGRRYNEQFF. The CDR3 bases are TGCAGTGCAGAAAGTGTTAGCGGGAGGAGATACAATGAGCAGTTCTTC.

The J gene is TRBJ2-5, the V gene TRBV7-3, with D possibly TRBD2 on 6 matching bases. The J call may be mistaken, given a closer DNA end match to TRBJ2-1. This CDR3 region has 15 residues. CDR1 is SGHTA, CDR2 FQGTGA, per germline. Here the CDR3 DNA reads TGTGCCAGCAGCTTAACGAGACTAGAGGGTAATGAGCAGTTCTTC. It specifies CASSLTRLEGNEQFF.

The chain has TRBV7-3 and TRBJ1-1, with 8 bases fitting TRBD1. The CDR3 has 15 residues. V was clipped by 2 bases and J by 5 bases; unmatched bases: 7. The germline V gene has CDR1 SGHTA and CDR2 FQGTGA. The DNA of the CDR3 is TGTGCCAGCAGCTTATCTGGACAGGGTGGGACTGAAGCTTTCTTT. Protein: CASSLSGQGGTEAFF.

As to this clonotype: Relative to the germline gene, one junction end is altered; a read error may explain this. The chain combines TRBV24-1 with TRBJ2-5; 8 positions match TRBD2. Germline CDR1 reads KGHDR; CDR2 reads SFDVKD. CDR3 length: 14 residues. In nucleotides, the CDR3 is TGTACCACCAGTGACCCCGGGGGGGTAGAGACCCAGTACTTC. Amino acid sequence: CTTSDPGGVETQYF.

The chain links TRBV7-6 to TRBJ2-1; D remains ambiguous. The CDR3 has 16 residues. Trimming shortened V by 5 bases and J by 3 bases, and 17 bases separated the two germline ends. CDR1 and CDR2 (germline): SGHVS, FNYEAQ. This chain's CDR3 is CASSQLGGGDYNEQFF. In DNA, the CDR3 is TGTGCCAGCAGCCAGCTTGGTGGCGGAGACTACAATGAGCAGTTCTTC.

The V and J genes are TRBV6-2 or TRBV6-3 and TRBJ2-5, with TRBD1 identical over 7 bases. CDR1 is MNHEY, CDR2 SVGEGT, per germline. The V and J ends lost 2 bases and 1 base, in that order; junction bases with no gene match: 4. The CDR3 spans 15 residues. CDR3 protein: CASSYRTGGQETQYF. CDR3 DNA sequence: TGTGCCAGCAGTTACAGGACAGGCGGCCAAGAGACCCAGTACTTC.

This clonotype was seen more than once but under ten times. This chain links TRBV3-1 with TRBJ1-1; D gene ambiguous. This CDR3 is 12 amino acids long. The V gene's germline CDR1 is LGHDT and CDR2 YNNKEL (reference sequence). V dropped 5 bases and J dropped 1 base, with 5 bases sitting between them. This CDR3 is CASSSKNTEAFF. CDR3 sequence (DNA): TGTGCCAGCAGCTCCAAGAACACTGAAGCTTTCTTT.

For the CDR3, the DNA is TGTGCCAGCAGCCAAGATCACGAGACCCAGTACTTC. Amino acid sequence: CASSQDHETQYF. V usage is TRBV3-1 and J usage is TRBJ2-5; no definite D call. V was clipped by 0 bases and J by 5 bases, with 4 bases between them. The CDR3 has 12 residues. Per the germline V gene, CDR1 is LGHDT and CDR2 is YNNKEL (reference sequence).

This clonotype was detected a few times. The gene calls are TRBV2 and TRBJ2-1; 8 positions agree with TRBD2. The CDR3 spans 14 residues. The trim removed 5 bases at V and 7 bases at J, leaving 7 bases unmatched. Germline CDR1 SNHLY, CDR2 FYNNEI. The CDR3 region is CASSLSGRQNEQFF. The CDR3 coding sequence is TGTGCCAGCAGTTTAAGCGGGAGACAGAATGAGCAGTTCTTC.

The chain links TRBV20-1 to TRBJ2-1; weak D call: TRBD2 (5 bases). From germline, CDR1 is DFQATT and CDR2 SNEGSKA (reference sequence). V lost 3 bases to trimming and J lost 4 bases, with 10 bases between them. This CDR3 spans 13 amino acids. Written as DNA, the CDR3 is TGCAGTGCTAGGGACTTGTTTTACAATGAGCAGTTCTTC. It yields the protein CSARDLFYNEQFF.

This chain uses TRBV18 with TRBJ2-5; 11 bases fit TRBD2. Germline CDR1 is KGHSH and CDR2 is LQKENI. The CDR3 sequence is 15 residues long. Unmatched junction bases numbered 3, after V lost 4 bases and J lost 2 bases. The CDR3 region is CASSQLAGEQETQYF. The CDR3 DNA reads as TGTGCCAGCTCACAACTAGCGGGAGAACAAGAGACCCAGTACTTC. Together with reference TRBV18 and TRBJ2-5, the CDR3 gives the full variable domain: NAGVMQNPRHLVRRRGQEARLRCSPMKGHSHVYWYRQLPEEGLKFMVYLQKENIIDESGMPKERFSAEFPKEGPSILRIQQVVRGDSAAYFCASSQLAGEQETQYFGPGTRLLVL.

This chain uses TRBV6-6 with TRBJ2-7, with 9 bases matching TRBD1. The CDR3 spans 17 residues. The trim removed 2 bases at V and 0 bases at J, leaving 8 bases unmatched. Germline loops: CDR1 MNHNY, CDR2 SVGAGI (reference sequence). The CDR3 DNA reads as TGTGCCAGCAGTTACCCTGACGGGACAGGGATCTCCTACGAGCAGTACTTC. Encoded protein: CASSYPDGTGISYEQYF.

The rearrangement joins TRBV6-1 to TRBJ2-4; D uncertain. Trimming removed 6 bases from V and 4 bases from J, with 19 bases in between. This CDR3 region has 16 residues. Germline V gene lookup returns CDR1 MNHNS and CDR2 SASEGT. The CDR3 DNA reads TGTGCCAGCAGGAACCCTGGCGGCAACGGGAAAAACATTCAGTACTTC. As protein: CASRNPGGNGKNIQYF.

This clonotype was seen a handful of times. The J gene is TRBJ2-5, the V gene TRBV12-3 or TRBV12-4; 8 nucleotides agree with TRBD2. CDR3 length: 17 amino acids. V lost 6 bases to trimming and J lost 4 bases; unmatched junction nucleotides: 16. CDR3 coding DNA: TGTGCCAGCAGAAACCTAGCAGCGGGAGCAGAGGGAGAGACCCAGTACTTC. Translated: CASRNLAAGAEGETQYF.

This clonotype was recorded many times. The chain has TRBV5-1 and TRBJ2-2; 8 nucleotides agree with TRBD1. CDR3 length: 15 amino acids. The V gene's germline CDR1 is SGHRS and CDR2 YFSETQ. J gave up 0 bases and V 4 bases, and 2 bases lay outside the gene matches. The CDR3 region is CASSLQGANTGELFF. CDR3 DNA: TGCGCCAGCAGCCTACAGGGGGCGAACACCGGGGAGCTGTTTTTT.

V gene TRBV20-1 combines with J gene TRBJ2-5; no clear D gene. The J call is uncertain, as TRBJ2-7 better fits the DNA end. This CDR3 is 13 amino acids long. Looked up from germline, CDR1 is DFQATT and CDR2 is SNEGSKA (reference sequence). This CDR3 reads CSARDERSREQYF. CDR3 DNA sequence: TGCAGTGCTAGAGATGAAAGGAGTCGCGAGCAGTACTTC.

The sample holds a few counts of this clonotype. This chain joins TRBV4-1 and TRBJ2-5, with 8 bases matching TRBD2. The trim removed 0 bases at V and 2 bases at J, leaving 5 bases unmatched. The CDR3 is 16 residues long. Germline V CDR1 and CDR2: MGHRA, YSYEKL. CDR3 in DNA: TGCGCCAGCAGCCAAGAATTGCGGGGGGTTCAAGAGACCCAGTACTTC. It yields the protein CASSQELRGVQETQYF.